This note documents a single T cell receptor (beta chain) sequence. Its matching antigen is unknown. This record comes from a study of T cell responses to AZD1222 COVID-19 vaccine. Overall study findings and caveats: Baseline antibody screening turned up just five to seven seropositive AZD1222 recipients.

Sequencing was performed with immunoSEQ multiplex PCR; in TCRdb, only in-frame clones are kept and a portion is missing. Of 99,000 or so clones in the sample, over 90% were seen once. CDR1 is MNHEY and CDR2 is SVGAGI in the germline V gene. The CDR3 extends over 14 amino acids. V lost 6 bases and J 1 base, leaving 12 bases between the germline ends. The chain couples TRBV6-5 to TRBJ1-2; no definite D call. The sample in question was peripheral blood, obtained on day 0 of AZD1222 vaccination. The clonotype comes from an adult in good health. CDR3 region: CASRPTLDNYGYTF. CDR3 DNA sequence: TGTGCCAGCAGACCGACCTTGGATAACTATGGCTACACCTTC.